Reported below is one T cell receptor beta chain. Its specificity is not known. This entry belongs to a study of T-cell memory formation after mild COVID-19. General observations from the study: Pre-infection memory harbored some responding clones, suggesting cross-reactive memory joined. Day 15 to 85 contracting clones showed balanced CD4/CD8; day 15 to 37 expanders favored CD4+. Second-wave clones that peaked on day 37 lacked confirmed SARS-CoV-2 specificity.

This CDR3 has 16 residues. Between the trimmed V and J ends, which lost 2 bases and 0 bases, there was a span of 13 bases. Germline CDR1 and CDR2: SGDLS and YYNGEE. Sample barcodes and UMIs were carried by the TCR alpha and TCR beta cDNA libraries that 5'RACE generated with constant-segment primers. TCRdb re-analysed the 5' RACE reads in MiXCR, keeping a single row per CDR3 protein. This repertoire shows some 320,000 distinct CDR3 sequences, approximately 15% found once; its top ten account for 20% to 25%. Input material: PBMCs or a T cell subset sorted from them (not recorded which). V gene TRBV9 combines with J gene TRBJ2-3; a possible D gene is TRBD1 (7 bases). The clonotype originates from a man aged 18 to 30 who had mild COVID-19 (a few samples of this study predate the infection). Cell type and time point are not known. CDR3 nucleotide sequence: TGTGCCAGCAGCGTCGGAGGGGGACAGAGCACAGATACGCAGTATTTT. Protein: CASSVGGGQSTDTQYF.